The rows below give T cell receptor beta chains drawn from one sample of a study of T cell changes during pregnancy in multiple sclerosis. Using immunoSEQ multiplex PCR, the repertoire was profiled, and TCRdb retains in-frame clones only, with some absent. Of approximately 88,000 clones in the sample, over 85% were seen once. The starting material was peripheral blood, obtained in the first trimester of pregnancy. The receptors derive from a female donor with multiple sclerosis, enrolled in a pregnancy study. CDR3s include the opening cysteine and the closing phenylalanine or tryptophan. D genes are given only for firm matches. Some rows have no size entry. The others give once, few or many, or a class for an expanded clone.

CDR3 protein: CAISETSGGANTGELFF; CDR3 DNA: TGTGCCATCAGTGAAACTAGCGGGGGGGCGAACACCGGGGAGCTGTTTTTT; clone size: -; J gene: TRBJ2-2; V gene: TRBV10-3; D gene: TRBD2
CDR3 protein: CASSSRGQGRTDTQYF; CDR3 DNA: TGTGCCAGCAGCTCGCGAGGGCAGGGGCGAACAGATACGCAGTATTTT; clone size: once; J gene: TRBJ2-3; V gene: TRBV9; D gene: -
CDR3 protein: CASSPVAGGSYEQYF; CDR3 DNA: TGTGCCAGCAGTCCCGTAGCGGGGGGCTCCTACGAGCAGTACTTC; clone size: -; J gene: TRBJ2-7; V gene: TRBV6-5; D gene: TRBD2
CDR3 protein: CASSPNQGANTGELFF; CDR3 DNA: TGTGCCAGCAGCCCTAATCAGGGGGCGAACACCGGGGAGCTGTTTTTT; clone size: -; J gene: TRBJ2-2; V gene: TRBV7-6; D gene: TRBD1
CDR3 protein: CASSEMRGPDTQYF; CDR3 DNA: TGTGCCAGCAGTGAAATGCGGGGGCCGGATACGCAGTATTTT; clone size: -; J gene: TRBJ2-3; V gene: TRBV6-1; D gene: -
CDR3 protein: CASSYSGQGFEQYF; CDR3 DNA: TGTGCCAGCAGTTACTCGGGACAGGGATTCGAGCAGTACTTC; clone size: once; J gene: TRBJ2-7; V gene: TRBV6-5; D gene: TRBD1
CDR3 protein: CASSTTTGGMNTEAFF; CDR3 DNA: TGCGCCAGCAGCACCACCACAGGGGGCATGAACACTGAAGCTTTCTTT; clone size: once; J gene: TRBJ1-1; V gene: TRBV5-1; D gene: TRBD1
CDR3 protein: CASSPRTSGGANEQFF; CDR3 DNA: TGTGCCAGCAGCCCTAGGACTAGCGGGGGGGCAAATGAGCAGTTCTTC; clone size: -; J gene: TRBJ2-1; V gene: TRBV11-2; D gene: TRBD2
CDR3 protein: CASSPQVGGLENLDYGYTF; CDR3 DNA: TGTGCCAGCAGCCCCCAGGTAGGGGGCTTAGAGAATCTTGACTATGGCTACACCTTC; clone size: -; J gene: TRBJ1-2; V gene: TRBV9; D gene: TRBD1
CDR3 protein: CSAPGPGGRTDTQYF; CDR3 DNA: TGCAGCGCCCCCGGGCCCGGGGGGCGTACAGATACGCAGTATTTT; clone size: once; J gene: TRBJ2-3; V gene: TRBV29-1; D gene: -
CDR3 protein: CASRTSGGADTQYF; CDR3 DNA: TGTGCCAGCAGGACTAGCGGGGGGGCCGATACGCAGTATTTT; clone size: -; J gene: TRBJ2-3; V gene: TRBV7-2; D gene: TRBD2
CDR3 protein: CASSLTGASGETQYF; CDR3 DNA: TGTGCTAGCAGCTTAACAGGGGCTTCGGGCGAGACCCAGTACTTC; clone size: -; J gene: TRBJ2-5; V gene: TRBV7-7; D gene: TRBD1
CDR3 protein: CASSPRLTGGITEAFF; CDR3 DNA: TGTGCCAGCAGCCCTCGATTGACAGGGGGCATCACTGAAGCTTTCTTT; clone size: -; J gene: TRBJ1-1; V gene: TRBV7-6; D gene: TRBD1
CDR3 protein: CASSSSQGKQTQYF; CDR3 DNA: TGTGCCAGCAGCTCCTCACAGGGGAAACAGACCCAGTACTTC; clone size: once; J gene: TRBJ2-5; V gene: TRBV7-9; D gene: TRBD1
CDR3 protein: CAWGGTGHNQPQHF; CDR3 DNA: TGTGCCTGGGGCGGAACGGGACATAATCAGCCCCAGCATTTT; clone size: -; J gene: TRBJ1-5; V gene: TRBV30; D gene: -
CDR3 protein: CASSLVARSETQYF; CDR3 DNA: TGTGCCAGCAGCTTAGTTGCCCGGAGTGAGACCCAGTACTTC; clone size: -; J gene: TRBJ2-5; V gene: TRBV7-2; D gene: -
CDR3 protein: CASSGVSVGQGAYEQYF; CDR3 DNA: TGTGCCAGCAGCGGGGTCTCGGTGGGACAGGGGGCCTACGAGCAGTACTTC; clone size: -; J gene: TRBJ2-7; V gene: TRBV2; D gene: TRBD1
CDR3 protein: CASSMTGPDGELFF; CDR3 DNA: TGTGCCAGCAGTATGACAGGGCCGGACGGGGAGCTGTTTTTT; clone size: -; J gene: TRBJ2-2; V gene: TRBV6-5; D gene: TRBD1
CDR3 protein: CASTLGGVSEAFF; CDR3 DNA: TGTGCCAGCACCCTTGGAGGGGTTTCTGAAGCTTTCTTT; clone size: -; J gene: TRBJ1-1; V gene: TRBV5-6; D gene: -
CDR3 protein: CASSLDRFHIQYF; CDR3 DNA: TGTGCCAGCAGCTTGGACAGGTTTCACATTCAGTACTTC; clone size: -; J gene: TRBJ2-4; V gene: TRBV5-6; D gene: -
CDR3 protein: CASAAEGWTEAFF; CDR3 DNA: TGTGCCAGCGCAGCGGAAGGTTGGACTGAAGCTTTCTTT; clone size: -; J gene: TRBJ1-1; V gene: TRBV18; D gene: -
CDR3 protein: CSVMTGMNTEAFF; CDR3 DNA: TGCAGCGTTATGACAGGGATGAACACTGAAGCTTTCTTT; clone size: few; J gene: TRBJ1-1; V gene: TRBV29-1; D gene: TRBD1
CDR3 protein: CASSMSEGISDEQFF; CDR3 DNA: TGTGCTAGCAGCATGTCCGAGGGTATCAGCGATGAGCAGTTCTTC; clone size: -; J gene: TRBJ2-1; V gene: TRBV7-7; D gene: -
CDR3 protein: CASSPQTGNQPQHF; CDR3 DNA: TGTGCCAGTAGTCCTCAGACAGGGAATCAGCCCCAGCATTTT; clone size: -; J gene: TRBJ1-5; V gene: TRBV19; D gene: TRBD1
CDR3 protein: CASSPAGFGSNQPQHF; CDR3 DNA: TGTGCCAGCAGCCCGGCAGGGTTCGGGAGCAATCAGCCCCAGCATTTT; clone size: -; J gene: TRBJ1-5; V gene: TRBV7-9; D gene: -
CDR3 protein: CASSRRGNTGELFF; CDR3 DNA: TGTGCCAGCAGTCGCAGGGGAAACACCGGGGAGCTGTTTTTT; clone size: -; J gene: TRBJ2-2; V gene: TRBV11-2; D gene: -
CDR3 protein: CASSPGEKTQYF; CDR3 DNA: TGTGCCAGCAGCCCAGGGGAAAAGACCCAGTACTTC; clone size: -; J gene: TRBJ2-5; V gene: TRBV5-4; D gene: -
CDR3 protein: CASTSVEADTQYF; CDR3 DNA: TGTGCCAGCACTTCGGTAGAGGCAGATACGCAGTATTTT; clone size: once; J gene: TRBJ2-3; V gene: TRBV9; D gene: -
CDR3 protein: CACSEGNSPLHF; CDR3 DNA: TGTGCCTGCTCGGAGGGTAATTCACCCCTCCACTTT; clone size: few; J gene: TRBJ1-6; V gene: TRBV30; D gene: -